The 4 T cell receptor beta chains given below trace back to one sample, sequenced in a study of blood T cell repertoires in COVID-19. This table comes from immunoSEQ multiplex PCR, and its TCRdb copy is limited to in-frame clones, with some not included. The table has 95,000 to 100,000 clones, about 91% seen once. Sample: peripheral blood. Source of these receptors: a man aged 50 to 60 with acute or convalescent COVID-19.

For this clone: Other DNA sequences in this sample translate to the same CDR3. The V and J genes are TRBV28 and TRBJ1-2, with no clear D. Trimming removed 2 bases from V and 6 bases from J, with 4 bases in between. CDR3 length: 11 residues. CDR1 is MDHEN, CDR2 SYDVKM, per germline. CDR3 in amino acids: CASSLRDGYTF. The DNA for the CDR3 is TGTGCCAGCAGTTTACGCGATGGCTACACCTTC.

This chain connects TRBV6-2 or TRBV6-3 to TRBJ2-2, with TRBD1 identical over 7 bases. The ends lost 6 bases at V and 4 bases at J; junction bases unmatched: 8. The V gene's germline CDR1 is MNHEY and CDR2 SVGEGT. The CDR3 has 15 amino acids. The chain's CDR3 is CASSLQGTITGELFF. CDR3 nucleotides: TGTGCCAGCAGCTTACAGGGGACCATCACCGGGGAGCTGTTTTTT.

The chain joins TRBV21-1 to TRBJ1-5. TRBV21-1 is assigned pseudogene status. CDR3 length equals 18 residues. This CDR3 reads CASSKDPRQGGNPQPQHF. CDR3 nucleotides: TGTGCCAGCAGCAAAGACCCGAGGCAGGGAGGTAACCCTCAGCCCCAGCATTTT.

The chain couples TRBV29-1 to TRBJ2-1; 10 bases match TRBD2. J gave up 4 bases and V 1 base, and 7 bases lay outside the gene matches. Germline V lookup: CDR1 SQVTM, CDR2 ANQGSEA. This CDR3 is built from 16 residues. The CDR3 spells CSVEGPPSGGYNEQFF. CDR3 DNA: TGCAGCGTTGAAGGCCCCCCTAGCGGGGGTTACAATGAGCAGTTCTTC.